These T cell receptor beta chains were read from a single sample in a study of blood T cell repertoires in COVID-19. Clones were sequenced by immunoSEQ multiplex PCR, and TCRdb holds only the in-frame ones, with some missing. The data show around 63,000 clones, with around 81% seen just once and about 26% held by the top ten. The sequenced material came from peripheral blood. The receptors were gathered from a woman of 80 years or more with active or convalescent COVID-19. Each CDR3 is given with its conserved first and last residue. D genes are given only for firm matches. Where a row states a size, it is once, few, many or the class of an expanded clone; other rows omit it.

length: 13; D: .; size: .; V: TRBV10-2; J: TRBJ2-7; CDR3: CASRVGGPLEQYF; DNA: TGCGCCAGCAGGGTGGGGGGACCTCTGGAGCAGTACTTC
length: 15; D: TRBD1; size: .; V: TRBV6-1; J: TRBJ1-3; CDR3: CASSEGQGARNTIYF; DNA: TGTGCCAGCAGTGAAGGGCAGGGGGCCAGGAACACCATATATTTT
length: 17; D: TRBD1; size: once; V: TRBV4-3; J: TRBJ1-4; CDR3: CASSQEGQGFPNEKLFF; DNA: TGCGCCAGCAGCCAAGAGGGACAGGGGTTTCCTAATGAAAAACTGTTTTTT
length: 16; D: .; size: .; V: TRBV9; J: TRBJ2-3; CDR3: CASSVAVWGGTDTQYF; DNA: TGTGCCAGCAGCGTAGCTGTTTGGGGAGGCACAGATACGCAGTATTTT
length: 13; D: TRBD1; size: .; V: TRBV7-9; J: TRBJ1-2; CDR3: CASSYRQGAGYTF; DNA: TGTGCCAGCAGCTACAGACAGGGAGCTGGCTACACCTTC
length: 16; D: .; size: .; V: TRBV9; J: TRBJ1-5; CDR3: CASSALLHLSNQPQHF; DNA: TGTGCCAGCAGCGCCTTACTACACCTAAGCAATCAGCCCCAGCATTTT
length: 13; D: .; size: .; V: TRBV7-2; J: TRBJ2-5; CDR3: CASSLVGVETQYF; DNA: TGTGCCAGCAGCTTAGTCGGGGTTGAGACCCAGTACTTC
length: 16; D: TRBD2; size: once; V: TRBV5-8; J: TRBJ2-3; CDR3: CASSLAGTTSTDTQYF; DNA: TGTGCCAGCAGCCTAGCGGGGACGACTAGCACAGATACGCAGTATTTT
length: 17; D: TRBD1; size: .; V: TRBV6-1; J: TRBJ2-5; CDR3: CASSELYRQGVRETQYF; DNA: TGTGCCAGCAGTGAACTATATCGACAGGGTGTTCGAGAGACCCAGTACTTC
length: 12; D: .; size: .; V: TRBV12-3/TRBV12-4; J: TRBJ1-5; CDR3: CASSTRGQPQHF; DNA: TGTGCCAGCAGTACGCGAGGGCAGCCCCAGCATTTT
length: 23; D: .; size: .; V: TRBV12-2; J: TRBJ2-3; CDR3: CASRSRVNFFGGGPSTCTDTQYF; DNA: TGTGCAAGTCGCTCTCGGGTCAATTTTTTTGGGGGGGGGCCTAGTACCTGTACAGATACGCAGTATTTT
length: 12; D: TRBD1; size: .; V: TRBV25-1; J: TRBJ1-6; CDR3: CASRNPGTGMAF; DNA: TGTGCCAGCAGAAATCCCGGGACAGGGATGGCTTTT
length: 18; D: TRBD2; size: .; V: TRBV7-2; J: TRBJ2-1; CDR3: CASSYGTSGGSSYNEQFF; DNA: TGTGCCAGCAGCTATGGGACTAGCGGGGGGAGCTCCTACAATGAGCAGTTCTTC
length: 15; D: .; size: .; V: TRBV7-8; J: TRBJ1-4; CDR3: CASSGGEAPREKLFF; DNA: TGTGCCAGCAGCGGTGGCGAGGCGCCTAGGGAAAAACTGTTTTTT
length: 14; D: TRBD1; size: few; V: TRBV5-1; J: TRBJ1-2; CDR3: CASSGLGGGPGYTF; DNA: TGCGCCAGCAGCGGGCTAGGAGGGGGCCCTGGCTACACCTTC
length: 12; D: .; size: .; V: TRBV9; J: TRBJ2-7; CDR3: CASSGGPSEQYF; DNA: TGTGCCAGCAGCGGGGGGCCCTCCGAGCAGTACTTC
length: 14; D: .; size: .; V: TRBV7-8; J: TRBJ1-2; CDR3: CASSLMEQNYGYTF; DNA: TGTGCCAGCAGCTTAATGGAGCAGAATTATGGCTACACCTTC
length: 16; D: .; size: .; V: TRBV6-2/TRBV6-3; J: TRBJ1-5; CDR3: CASRPPGGWWDQPQHF; DNA: TGTGCCAGCAGGCCTCCCGGAGGGTGGTGGGATCAGCCCCAGCATTTT
length: 17; D: TRBD1; size: .; V: TRBV19; J: TRBJ1-4; CDR3: CASSPRDRGSVGEKLFF; DNA: TGTGCCAGTAGTCCACGGGACAGGGGCTCGGTCGGTGAAAAACTGTTTTTT
length: 14; D: TRBD1; size: once; V: TRBV5-1; J: TRBJ2-5; CDR3: CASSPGQVQETQYF; DNA: TGCGCCAGCAGCCCGGGACAGGTCCAAGAGACCCAGTACTTC
length: 14; D: .; size: .; V: TRBV2; J: TRBJ2-7; CDR3: CASRPLDSTYEQYF; DNA: TGTGCCAGCCGCCCTTTGGACTCCACCTACGAGCAGTACTTC
length: 14; D: .; size: .; V: TRBV19; J: TRBJ2-5; CDR3: CASSMGAGQETQYF; DNA: TGTGCCAGTAGTATGGGCGCGGGGCAAGAGACCCAGTACTTC
length: 15; D: .; size: once; V: TRBV19; J: TRBJ1-5; CDR3: CASNSQARRIQPQHF; DNA: TGTGCCAGTAACAGTCAGGCACGACGGATACAGCCCCAGCATTTT
length: 14; D: .; size: .; V: TRBV5-8; J: TRBJ1-1; CDR3: CASSLLGPNTEAFF; DNA: TGTGCCAGCAGCTTGTTGGGCCCAAACACTGAAGCTTTCTTT
length: 16; D: .; size: .; V: TRBV6-5; J: TRBJ1-2; CDR3: CASSYSMTGVRHGYTF; DNA: TGTGCCAGCAGTTACTCGATGACGGGGGTACGACATGGCTACACCTTC
length: 12; D: .; size: few; V: TRBV7-9; J: TRBJ2-1; CDR3: CASSPAYNEQFF; DNA: TGTGCCAGCTCTCCGGCCTACAATGAGCAGTTCTTC
length: 14; D: .; size: many; V: TRBV19; J: TRBJ1-6; CDR3: CASRSGRSNSPLHF; DNA: TGTGCCAGTAGATCGGGGAGGAGTAATTCACCCCTCCACTTT
length: 14; D: .; size: .; V: TRBV6-4; J: TRBJ2-2; CDR3: CASRVSREIGELFF; DNA: TGTGCCAGCCGCGTAAGCAGGGAAATAGGGGAGCTGTTTTTT
length: 16; D: TRBD2; size: few; V: TRBV7-2; J: TRBJ2-1; CDR3: CASSLDTSGGYNEQFF; DNA: TGTGCCAGCAGCTTAGACACTAGCGGGGGCTACAATGAGCAGTTCTTC
length: 17; D: TRBD2; size: .; V: TRBV7-9; J: TRBJ2-7; CDR3: CASSPNRLAGRGWEQYF; DNA: TGTGCCAGCAGCCCTAACCGACTAGCGGGCCGTGGGTGGGAGCAGTACTTC
length: 13; D: .; size: .; V: TRBV12-3/TRBV12-4; J: TRBJ1-5; CDR3: CASSSTGIQPQHF; DNA: TGTGCCAGCAGTTCTACAGGGATTCAGCCCCAGCATTTT
length: 13; D: TRBD1; size: .; V: TRBV7-9; J: TRBJ2-1; CDR3: CASSQDRHNEQFF; DNA: TGTGCCAGCAGCCAGGACAGGCACAATGAGCAGTTCTTC
length: 13; D: .; size: .; V: TRBV7-9; J: TRBJ1-1; CDR3: CASSLEGGTEAFF; DNA: TGTGCCAGCAGCTTAGAAGGGGGCACTGAAGCTTTCTTT
length: 16; D: .; size: .; V: TRBV7-9; J: TRBJ2-3; CDR3: CASSIGQFWDTDTQYF; DNA: TGTGCCAGCAGCATCGGACAGTTCTGGGACACAGATACGCAGTATTTT
length: 12; D: TRBD1; size: .; V: TRBV9; J: TRBJ1-2; CDR3: CASSVTGGGYTF; DNA: TGTGCCAGCAGCGTCACAGGGGGTGGCTACACCTTC
length: 11; D: .; size: few; V: TRBV2; J: TRBJ1-1; CDR3: CASREGTEAFF; DNA: TGTGCCAGCAGGGAGGGGACTGAAGCTTTCTTT
length: 15; D: .; size: .; V: TRBV18; J: TRBJ1-1; CDR3: CASSPLQGGNTEAFF; DNA: TGTGCCAGCTCACCTCTGCAGGGAGGGAACACTGAAGCTTTCTTT
length: 16; D: .; size: .; V: TRBV18; J: TRBJ2-1; CDR3: CASSPPAASSYNEQFF; DNA: TGTGCCAGCTCACCACCAGCCGCGAGCTCCTACAATGAGCAGTTCTTC
length: 15; D: TRBD2; size: .; V: TRBV7-2; J: TRBJ2-1; CDR3: CASSLGLAGTLEQFF; DNA: TGTGCCAGCAGCTTAGGACTAGCGGGGACTCTTGAGCAGTTCTTC
length: 16; D: TRBD1; size: .; V: TRBV2; J: TRBJ1-6; CDR3: CASNGWDSSYNSPLHF; DNA: TGTGCCAGCAACGGATGGGACAGCTCCTATAATTCACCCCTCCACTTT
length: 15; D: TRBD2; size: .; V: TRBV9; J: TRBJ2-2; CDR3: CASSSSGGSTGELFF; DNA: TGTGCCAGCAGCTCTAGCGGGGGGAGCACCGGGGAGCTGTTTTTT
length: 14; D: TRBD2; size: once; V: TRBV2; J: TRBJ2-1; CDR3: CASSDERGGLEQFF; DNA: TGTGCCAGCAGTGATGAGCGGGGGGGCCTTGAGCAGTTCTTC
length: 15; D: TRBD1; size: .; V: TRBV4-3; J: TRBJ1-1; CDR3: CASSEQTGFNTEAFF; DNA: TGCGCCAGCAGCGAACAGACAGGGTTTAACACTGAAGCTTTCTTT
length: 14; D: .; size: .; V: TRBV7-2; J: TRBJ1-2; CDR3: CASSLGGANYGYTF; DNA: TGTGCCAGCAGCTTAGGCGGGGCTAACTATGGCTACACCTTC
length: 13; D: TRBD2; size: few; V: TRBV29-1; J: TRBJ2-1; CDR3: CSTVTSGDNEQFF; DNA: TGCAGCACCGTAACTAGCGGGGACAATGAGCAGTTCTTC
length: 14; D: .; size: .; V: TRBV14; J: TRBJ2-5; CDR3: CASSPVRGLETQYF; DNA: TGTGCCAGCAGCCCCGTGCGGGGGCTAGAGACCCAGTACTTC
length: 16; D: .; size: few; V: TRBV7-8; J: TRBJ1-1; CDR3: CASSLRQADLNTEAFF; DNA: TGTGCCAGCAGCTTAAGACAGGCCGACCTGAACACTGAAGCTTTCTTT
length: 12; D: .; size: once; V: TRBV28; J: TRBJ1-5; CDR3: CASRRGNQPQHF; DNA: TGTGCCAGCAGGCGTGGCAATCAGCCCCAGCATTTT
length: 16; D: TRBD2; size: .; V: TRBV4-1; J: TRBJ2-3; CDR3: CACSVLAGGSTDTQYF; DNA: TGCGCCTGCAGCGTACTTGCGGGGGGGAGCACAGATACGCAGTATTTT